This T cell receptor (beta chain) was sequenced in a study of T cells after yellow fever vaccination (dated by TCRdb to between 2018 and 2021). Study-wide context: Libraries from fractions with low cell numbers were prepared with the SMART-Seq v4 Ultra Low Input RNA kit. Two healthy male donors made up the cohort, one aged 18 to 29 years and the other aged 30 to 39 years. Blood samples were taken at several timepoints before and after primary and secondary immunization, and bulk PBMC replicates and cell subsets were isolated. To track T-cell clones before and after primary and booster YFV17D yellow fever vaccination, bulk TCR alpha and beta repertoires were sequenced longitudinally.

In the paper's terms, the treatment or condition label means: live attenuated yellow fever vaccine strain. At each blood-draw timepoint, two biological replicates of bulk PBMCs were obtained. A standard Ficoll-Paque protocol was used to isolate PBMCs from peripheral blood. TriZol was used to extract RNA from bulk PBMCs, from CD4 and CD8 fractions, and from dextramer-positive and dextramer-negative fractions. Broader findings and caveats from the paper: The secondary T-cell response was weaker than the primary response but faster, peaking on day 5 instead of day 15. After the booster, most of the clones that had expanded following primary vaccination were detected again (around 97% of CD4 and 80% to 90% of CD8), which suggests that memory was broadly maintained. Only a couple of donors were included in the study, so the extent to which the findings can be generalized is limited. A small fraction of clonotypes appeared in both the CD4 and CD8 compartments, likely as a result of convergent recombination. Computational filtering was needed because FACS-sorted repertoires could contain abundant contaminating clonotypes from the bulk population.

Deletion took 0 bases off V and 6 bases off J, with a span of 10 bases between the germline ends. The CDR3 numbers 13 residues from cysteine through phenylalanine. The sequence is cut down to CDR3 DNA, 39 bases in frame from base 1. The germline V gene yields SGHRS for CDR1 and YFSETQ for CDR2. The run used an Illumina NovaSeq 6000. Synthesis of TCR cDNA relied on 5'RACE template switching, a step that introduced a universal primer site along with unique molecular identifiers. cDNA synthesis was primed from both the TCR alpha and TCR beta constant segments. Libraries were amplified in two PCR steps, with sample barcodes and sequencing adapters added in the second step. Sequencing of the libraries was done on either Illumina HiSeq 2500 (2x100 bp) or NovaSeq (2x150 bp). Processing in the source paper ran as follows. Reads were demultiplexed and collapsed into UMI consensus sequences with MIGEC, and V(D)J alignment was performed with MiXCR. Using edgeR on replicate PBMC samples, clonotypes were called vaccine-responding if FDR was below 0.01 and the log2 fold change was above 5 up to day 15. Each bulk clonotype was labeled CD4 or CD8 based on which sequenced repertoire, CD4 or CD8, contained the clonotype at higher abundance. Clones were called with MiXCR by TCRdb after fastp trimmed the public reads at Q25, and only in-frame beta chains were retained. Rows are combined by CDR3 protein, so each entry shows the most common genes and DNA. The authors' filters were not applied to this entry. The sample profile shows 250,000 to 400,000 distinct CDR3 sequences; roughly 4.3% of them were found once. Clones ranked in the top ten supply just under 25% of the sample.

This clonotype has just a few counts. Its antigen remains undetermined. One base away there is no much larger clone; base qualities are not given. The sequence is built from TRBV5-1 and TRBJ2-7; the best D guess is TRBD2, with 5 bases matching. The material was PBMCs, obtained 5 days after the yellow fever booster vaccination. The clonotype was recovered from a man between 18 and 35 years old who received the YFV17D yellow fever vaccine. The nucleotide sequence reads TGCGCCAGCAGCTTGGTGGAGGCGGGCGAGCAGTACTTC. It translates as CASSLVEAGEQYF.